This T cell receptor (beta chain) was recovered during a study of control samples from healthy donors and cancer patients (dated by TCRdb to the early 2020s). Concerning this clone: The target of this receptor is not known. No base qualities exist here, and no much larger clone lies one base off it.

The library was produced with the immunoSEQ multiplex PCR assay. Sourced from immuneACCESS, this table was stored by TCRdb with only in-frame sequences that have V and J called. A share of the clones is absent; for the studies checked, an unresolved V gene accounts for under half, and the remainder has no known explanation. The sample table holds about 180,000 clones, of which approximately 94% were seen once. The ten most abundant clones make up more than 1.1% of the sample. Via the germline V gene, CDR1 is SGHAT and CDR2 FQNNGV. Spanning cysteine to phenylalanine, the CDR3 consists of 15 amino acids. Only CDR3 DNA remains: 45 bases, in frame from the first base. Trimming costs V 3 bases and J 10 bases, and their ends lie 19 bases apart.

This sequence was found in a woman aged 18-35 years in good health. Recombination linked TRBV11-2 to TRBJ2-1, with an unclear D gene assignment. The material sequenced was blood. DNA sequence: TGTGCCAGCAGCTTCACCCTCGACTCCCTGGAAGAGCAGTTCTTC. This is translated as CASSFTLDSLEEQFF.